These T cell receptor beta chains were read from a single sample in a study of response to subunit inactivated influenza vaccine. From the RT-PCR reads, TCRdb called clonotypes with MiXCR, one entry per CDR3 protein. This table has about 540,000 distinct CDR3 sequences, roughly a quarter appearing once. These data were also filed under a second study, of T cells expressing NK-cell markers.

Here the sequenced sample was CD4+ T cells sorted from PBMCs, taken less than 13 days after vaccination. Every receptor here comes from a man aged 50-60 years who received an inactivated influenza vaccine. Both conserved end residues are part of each CDR3. D genes are given only for firm matches. Only part of the rows carry a size: once, few, many, or a class if the clone is expanded.

>TRBV5-6|TRBJ2-5|TRBD1|NA
CASSLLGQGSETQYF
TGTGCCAGCAGCTTATTAGGACAGGGTAGTGAGACCCAGTACTTC
>TRBV6-1|TRBJ2-7|NA|few
CASTINADGYEQYF
TGTGCCAGCACGATAAACGCGGACGGCTACGAGCAGTACTTC
>TRBV29-1|TRBJ2-7|TRBD1|few
CSVGTGLYEQYF
TGCAGCGTCGGGACAGGGCTCTACGAGCAGTACTTC
>TRBV5-5|TRBJ2-3|NA|few
CASRFPGYDPPDTQYF
TGTGCCAGCAGGTTTCCGGGCTACGACCCCCCAGATACGCAGTATTTT
>TRBV12-3/TRBV12-4|TRBJ1-3|NA|NA
CASSRGWSFSGNTIYF
TGTGCCAGCAGCCGGGGGTGGTCCTTCTCTGGAAACACCATATATTTT
>TRBV19|TRBJ2-7|NA|NA
CASKSRGTDYEQYF
TGTGCCAGCAAAAGTCGGGGGACCGACTACGAGCAGTACTTC
>TRBV29-1|TRBJ1-1|NA|NA
CSVRGQGNTEAFF
TGCAGCGTCAGAGGGCAGGGGAACACTGAAGCTTTCTTT
>TRBV5-1|TRBJ2-7|NA|NA
CASSLAAAYEQYF
TGCGCCAGCAGCTTGGCGGCCGCCTACGAGCAGTACTTC
>TRBV5-1|TRBJ1-1|NA|NA
CASSLNSGREMNTEAFF
TGCGCCAGCAGCTTAAACTCCGGAAGGGAGATGAACACTGAAGCTTTCTTT
>TRBV18|TRBJ1-6|TRBD1|NA
CASSPGQLRSPLHF
TGTGCCAGCTCACCGGGACAGTTACGATCACCCCTCCACTTT
>TRBV12-3/TRBV12-4|TRBJ1-2|NA|few
CASSLGGKWAYGYTF
TGTGCCAGCAGTTTAGGGGGGAAATGGGCCTATGGCTACACCTTC
>TRBV3-1|TRBJ2-1|TRBD2|many
CASSEDPSGGANEQFF
TGTGCCAGCAGCGAAGACCCTAGCGGGGGGGCAAATGAGCAGTTCTTC
>TRBV5-4|TRBJ2-2|TRBD1|few
CASSGQGDRSGELFF
TGTGCCAGCAGTGGACAGGGCGATCGGTCCGGGGAGCTGTTTTTT
>TRBV29-1|TRBJ2-7|TRBD2|few
CSASSGTSVGEQYF
TGCAGCGCCTCGAGTGGGACTAGCGTTGGAGAGCAGTACTTC
>TRBV6-1|TRBJ2-5|NA|NA
CASSKKPLPNKETQYF
TGTGCCAGCAGTAAGAAACCCCTGCCAAATAAAGAGACCCAGTACTTC
>TRBV24-1|TRBJ2-7|NA|few
CATSVSGSEEQYF
TGTGCCACCAGTGTTTCCGGGAGCGAAGAGCAGTACTTC
>TRBV6-1|TRBJ1-2|TRBD1|NA
CASRPTGGDGYTF
TGTGCCAGCAGACCGACAGGGGGGGATGGCTACACCTTC
>TRBV12-3/TRBV12-4|TRBJ2-7|NA|NA
CASSLVPPHGFQTYEQYF
TGTGCCAGCAGTTTAGTCCCGCCGCATGGCTTTCAAACCTACGAGCAGTACTTC
>TRBV11-2|TRBJ1-1|NA|NA
CASSLEFGRKSTEAFF
TGTGCCAGCAGCTTAGAATTTGGCCGAAAGAGCACTGAAGCTTTCTTT
>TRBV6-5|TRBJ2-5|NA|NA
CASSSTNVGAGETQYF
TGTGCCAGCAGTTCTACGAACGTGGGGGCGGGTGAGACCCAGTACTTC
>TRBV5-4|TRBJ2-7|TRBD2|NA
CASSPLAGRSSYEQYF
TGTGCCAGCAGCCCCTTAGCGGGGAGGAGCTCCTACGAGCAGTACTTC
>TRBV4-1|TRBJ1-6|NA|few
CASSQGLAGSGSPLHF
TGCGCCAGCAGCCAAGGGCTGGCAGGATCGGGTTCACCCCTCCACTTT
>TRBV5-1|TRBJ1-6|TRBD1|few
CASSFDRANSPLHF
TGCGCCAGCAGCTTCGACAGGGCTAATTCACCCCTCCACTTT
>TRBV20-1|TRBJ1-2|NA|NA
CSAKDRDQNYGYTF
TGCAGTGCCAAAGACAGAGATCAAAACTATGGCTACACCTTC
>TRBV9|TRBJ2-5|NA|NA
CASSATTYQETQYF
TGTGCCAGCAGCGCAACAACGTACCAAGAGACCCAGTACTTC
>TRBV6-1|TRBJ2-7|NA|few
CASKDPLGLYEQYF
TGTGCCAGCAAAGACCCCCTAGGACTCTACGAGCAGTACTTC
>TRBV21-1|TRBJ2-5|NA|NA
CASRAGTAQETQYF
TGTGCCAGCAGAGCCGGGACAGCCCAAGAGACCCAGTACTTC
>TRBV27|TRBJ2-5|TRBD1|once
CASSFSSRGLETQYF
TGTGCCAGCAGTTTTTCTTCCAGGGGGCTAGAGACCCAGTACTTC
>TRBV30|TRBJ1-1|NA|NA
CAWSVIGLRRMGTEAFF
TGTGCCTGGAGTGTAATAGGGCTCCGTAGGATGGGCACTGAAGCTTTCTTT
>TRBV29-1|TRBJ2-3|TRBD2|once
CSVRAYWRERTDTQYF
TGCAGCGTTCGGGCCTACTGGCGGGAGCGCACAGATACGCAGTATTTT
>TRBV4-1|TRBJ2-7|NA|NA
CASSLQTGRPYEQYF
TGCGCCAGCAGCCTCCAAACCGGGCGGCCCTACGAGCAGTACTTC
>TRBV10-3|TRBJ1-2|NA|NA
CAISESGGASNYGYTF
TGTGCCATCAGTGAGTCTGGGGGGGCTAGTAACTATGGCTACACCTTC
>TRBV12-3/TRBV12-4|TRBJ2-1|TRBD2|NA
CASTILAGARNEQFF
TGTGCCAGCACCATTCTAGCGGGAGCTCGGAATGAGCAGTTCTTC
>TRBV7-9|TRBJ2-5|TRBD2|NA
CASSSSGAGETQYF
TGTGCCAGCAGCTCTAGCGGAGCGGGGGAGACCCAGTACTTC
>TRBV12-3/TRBV12-4|TRBJ2-5|NA|NA
CASSTGAQETQYF
TGTGCCAGCAGCACGGGCGCCCAAGAGACCCAGTACTTC
>TRBV5-6|TRBJ2-7|NA|NA
CASSLLTAYEQYF
TGTGCCAGCAGCTTGCTGACAGCCTACGAGCAGTACTTC
>TRBV6-5|TRBJ1-1|TRBD1|NA
CASSYSDRGNTEAFF
TGTGCCAGCAGTTACTCCGACAGGGGGAACACTGAAGCTTTCTTT
>TRBV5-1|TRBJ2-7|NA|NA
CASSLGVQTYEQYF
TGCGCCAGCAGCTTGGGGGTGCAGACCTACGAGCAGTACTTC
>TRBV20-1|TRBJ1-5|NA|NA
CSAREVSNQPQHF
TGCAGTGCTAGAGAGGTTAGCAATCAGCCCCAGCATTTT
>TRBV20-1|TRBJ2-5|NA|few
CSARPSTHIDGTQYF
TGCAGTGCTAGACCATCGACCCATATCGACGGGACCCAGTACTTC
>TRBV20-1|TRBJ2-1|NA|few
CSARGGNSYNEQFF
TGCAGTGCTAGAGGGGGTAACTCCTACAATGAGCAGTTCTTC
>TRBV7-9|TRBJ2-7|TRBD1|many
CASSLTTTGGNEQYF
TGTGCCAGCAGCTTAACAACGACAGGGGGGAACGAGCAGTACTTC
>TRBV28|TRBJ2-7|NA|many
CASSLGRSREQYF
TGTGCCAGCAGTTTAGGACGGTCAAGGGAGCAGTACTTC
>TRBV28|TRBJ2-4|TRBD1|NA
CASSRQGQAKNIQYF
TGTGCCAGCAGTAGACAGGGGCAAGCCAAAAACATTCAGTACTTC
>TRBV28|TRBJ2-1|TRBD1|many
CASRTTGVNEQFF
TGTGCCAGCAGAACGACAGGGGTCAATGAGCAGTTCTTC
>TRBV5-1|TRBJ2-3|NA|NA
CASASSLDTQYF
TGCGCCAGCGCCTCTAGTCTAGATACGCAGTATTTT
>TRBV6-4|TRBJ2-2|NA|NA
CASSQQGSNTGELFF
TGTGCCAGCAGTCAACAGGGCTCGAACACCGGGGAGCTGTTTTTT
>TRBV11-2|TRBJ2-1|TRBD2|NA
CASRGRGDGKSYNEQFF
TGTGCCAGCAGAGGTCGGGGGGACGGCAAATCCTACAATGAGCAGTTCTTC
>TRBV19|TRBJ1-2|NA|few
CASSIVQGDGYTF
TGTGCCAGTAGTATAGTCCAGGGTGACGGCTACACCTTC
>TRBV18|TRBJ2-7|NA|NA
CASSPRRGETTSEQYF
TGTGCCAGCTCACCCCGGAGGGGTGAGACGACTAGCGAGCAGTACTTC
>TRBV6-5|TRBJ2-3|TRBD1|few
CASSYGGQGADTQYF
TGTGCCAGCAGTTACGGGGGACAGGGGGCAGATACGCAGTATTTT
>TRBV15|TRBJ1-2|TRBD1|NA
CATSRDRGREYGYTF
TGTGCCACCAGCAGAGACAGGGGGCGCGAGTATGGCTACACCTTC
>TRBV28|TRBJ2-7|TRBD1|few
CASSLRKTGGSYEQYF
TGTGCCAGCAGTTTAAGGAAGACAGGGGGCTCCTACGAGCAGTACTTC
>TRBV4-3|TRBJ2-2|TRBD2|NA
CASSQEPSGSSTGELFF
TGCGCCAGCAGCCAAGAGCCTAGCGGGAGTTCCACCGGGGAGCTGTTTTTT